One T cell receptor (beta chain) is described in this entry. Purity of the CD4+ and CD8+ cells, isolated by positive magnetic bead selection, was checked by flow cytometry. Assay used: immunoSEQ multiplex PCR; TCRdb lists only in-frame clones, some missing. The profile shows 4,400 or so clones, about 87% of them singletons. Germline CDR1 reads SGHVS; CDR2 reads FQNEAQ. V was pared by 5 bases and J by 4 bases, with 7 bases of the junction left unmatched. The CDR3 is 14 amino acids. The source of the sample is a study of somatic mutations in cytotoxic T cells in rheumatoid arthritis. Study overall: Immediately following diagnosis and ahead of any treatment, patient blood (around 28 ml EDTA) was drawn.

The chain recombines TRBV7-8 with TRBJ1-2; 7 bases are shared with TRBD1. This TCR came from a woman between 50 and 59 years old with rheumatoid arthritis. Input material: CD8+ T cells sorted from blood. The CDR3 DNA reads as TGTGCCAGCAGCCGGGGGGGACAGCTCTATGGCTACACCTTC. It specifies CASSRGGQLYGYTF.